This T cell receptor (beta chain) was identified in a study of OX40 agonist ivuxolimab in advanced cancers. Background on the study: At 82.7% male, the cohort had a mean age of 60 years, ranging from roughly 20 to 85. Study-wide findings and caveats: Compared with CD4+, CD8+ T cells on average had more expanded clones. At doses 0.1 to 3.0 mg/kg, CD4+ and CD8+ clones expanded. Nonresponders included some who also had low normalized T-cell clonal expansion.

Only in-frame clones appear in the TCRdb table, and some are missing; sequencing was by immunoSEQ multiplex PCR. The table shows about 64,000 clones, with 80% to 95% occurring only once. Germline trimming cut 4 bases from V and 14 bases from J; bases unmatched to any gene: 6. CDR3 size: 12 residues. CDR1 is SGHDT and CDR2 is YYEEEE in the germline V gene. As concerns this clone: Antigen unknown.

The material sequenced was CD4+ or CD8+ T cells sorted from blood, taken in a trial of the OX40 agonist ivuxolimab. V gene TRBV5-6 combines with J gene TRBJ2-4, with 10 bases lining up with TRBD1. This clonotype was obtained from an adult with an advanced solid tumor such as melanoma, head and neck, liver or kidney cancer. This CDR3 reads CASSPRTGGEYF. In nucleotides, the CDR3 is TGTGCCAGCAGCCCCCGGACAGGGGGGGAGTACTTC.